Following are 5 T cell receptor beta chains from one sample sequenced in a study of Graves' ophthalmopathy and Graves' hyperthyroidism (dated by TCRdb to 2017 to 2018). Sequencing instrument: Illumina HiSeq 2000. For repertoire sequencing, the TCR beta CDR3 regions were amplified from RNA transcripts. The first round was an RT-PCR using HTBI primers with the Qiagen OneStep RT-PCR kit, and this first round was followed by a second-round multiplex PCR, then size selection and purification. Clones were called with MiXCR by TCRdb after fastp trimmed the public reads at Q25, and only in-frame beta chains were retained. Rows with a matching CDR3 protein are joined into one entry that keeps the most common DNA and genes. This sample gives hundreds of thousands of distinct CDR3 sequences in total; 45% to 55% of them show up just once. Approximately 51% of the sample is taken by the ten largest. The sequenced sample consisted of peripheral blood. These receptors all stem from an adult man with Graves' ophthalmopathy.

This clonotype was found a few times. V is TRBV7-9 and J is TRBJ2-5; possible D gene TRBD1, 6 bases. In germline, CDR1 is SEHNR, CDR2 FQNEAQ (reference sequence). Trimming took 5 bases from V and 4 from J, leaving 17 bases between them. CDR3 length: 15 amino acids. CDR3 DNA: TGTGCCAGCAGCACCCCCGGACAGTTCGGAGAGACCCAGTACTTC. It yields the protein CASSTPGQFGETQYF.

The genes are TRBV7-8 and TRBJ2-2, with no clear D. This CDR3 has 13 residues. The germline V gene has CDR1 SGHVS and CDR2 FQNEAQ. V was trimmed by 1 base and J by 6 bases, leaving 6 bases between them. CDR3 protein: CASSLVGSGELFF. The DNA for the CDR3 is TGTGCCAGCAGCTTAGTTGGGTCCGGGGAGCTGTTTTTT.

The chain has TRBV5-1 and TRBJ2-5, with 10 bases identical to TRBD2. CDR3 length: 17 residues. Germline CDR1 and CDR2: SGHRS and YFSETQ. Losses at the gene ends were 0 bases for V and 5 bases for J; bases not matched to a gene: 10. CDR3 in amino acids: CASSLAASGGRRETQYF. The CDR3 coding sequence is TGCGCCAGCAGCTTGGCGGCTAGCGGGGGACGACGGGAGACCCAGTACTTC.

A remark on this clonotype: One end of the junction is discordant with germline, which a read error may explain. This chain links TRBV7-8 with TRBJ1-1; tentatively, D is TRBD1 (5 bases). CDR3 size: 11 residues. CDR1 is SGHVS and CDR2 is FQNEAQ in the germline V gene. The CDR3 spells CASSLNSDSLF. The CDR3 region has the DNA TGTGCCAGCAGCTTAAATTCCGACAGTCTCTTT.

The chain employs TRBV7-8 and TRBJ1-1; D is unclear. The germline gives CDR1 SGHVS, CDR2 FQNEAQ. Trimming took off 5 bases at V and 3 bases at J, with 7 bases between the two ends. There are 12 residues in the CDR3. As DNA, the CDR3 is TGTGCCAGCAGCCACCCGGACACTGAAGCTTTCTTT. Its protein is CASSHPDTEAFF.